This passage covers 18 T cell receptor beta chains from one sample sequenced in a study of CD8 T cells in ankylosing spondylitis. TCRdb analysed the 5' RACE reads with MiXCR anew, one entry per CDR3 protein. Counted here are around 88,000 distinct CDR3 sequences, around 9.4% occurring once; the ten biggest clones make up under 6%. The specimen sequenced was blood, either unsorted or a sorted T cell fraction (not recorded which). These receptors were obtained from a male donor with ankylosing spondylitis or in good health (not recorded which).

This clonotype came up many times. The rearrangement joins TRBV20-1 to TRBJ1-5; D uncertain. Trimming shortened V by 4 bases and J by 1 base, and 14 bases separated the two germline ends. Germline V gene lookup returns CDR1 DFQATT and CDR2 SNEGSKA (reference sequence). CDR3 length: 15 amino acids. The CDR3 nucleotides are TGCAGTGCTAATGGTCGCGTCGGCAGCAATCAGCCCCAGCATTTT. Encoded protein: CSANGRVGSNQPQHF.

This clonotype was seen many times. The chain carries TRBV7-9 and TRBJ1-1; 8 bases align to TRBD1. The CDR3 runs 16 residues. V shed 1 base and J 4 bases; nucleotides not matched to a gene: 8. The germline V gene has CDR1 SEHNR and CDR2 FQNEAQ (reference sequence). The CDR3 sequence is CASSLVGQGAFTEAFF. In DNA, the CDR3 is TGTGCCAGCAGCTTAGTAGGCCAGGGGGCTTTCACTGAAGCTTTCTTT.

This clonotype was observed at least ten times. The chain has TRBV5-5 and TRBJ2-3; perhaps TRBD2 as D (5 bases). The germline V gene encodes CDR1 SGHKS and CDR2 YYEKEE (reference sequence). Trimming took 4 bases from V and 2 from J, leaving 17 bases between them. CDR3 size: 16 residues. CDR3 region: CASSPNGERNTDTQYF. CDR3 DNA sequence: TGTGCCAGCAGCCCTAATGGGGAGCGGAACACAGATACGCAGTATTTT.

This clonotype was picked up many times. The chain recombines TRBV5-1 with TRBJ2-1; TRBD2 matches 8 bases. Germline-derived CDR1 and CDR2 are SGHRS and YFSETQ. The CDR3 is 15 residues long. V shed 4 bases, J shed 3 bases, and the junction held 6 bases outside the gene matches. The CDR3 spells CASSPSGTSYNEQFF. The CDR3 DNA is TGCGCCAGCAGCCCCTCCGGGACTAGCTACAATGAGCAGTTCTTC.

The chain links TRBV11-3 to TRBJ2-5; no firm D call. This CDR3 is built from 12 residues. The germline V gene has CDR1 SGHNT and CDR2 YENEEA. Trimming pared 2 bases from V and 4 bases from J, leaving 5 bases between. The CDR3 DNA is TGTGCCAGCAGCTTAAGCCGAGAGACCCAGTACTTC. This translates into CASSLSRETQYF.

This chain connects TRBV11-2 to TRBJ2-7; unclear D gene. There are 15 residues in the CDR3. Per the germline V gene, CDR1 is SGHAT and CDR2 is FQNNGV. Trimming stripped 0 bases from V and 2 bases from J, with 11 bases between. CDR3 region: CASSLDPSFPYEQYF. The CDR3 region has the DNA TGTGCCAGCAGCTTAGATCCCAGCTTCCCCTACGAGCAGTACTTC.

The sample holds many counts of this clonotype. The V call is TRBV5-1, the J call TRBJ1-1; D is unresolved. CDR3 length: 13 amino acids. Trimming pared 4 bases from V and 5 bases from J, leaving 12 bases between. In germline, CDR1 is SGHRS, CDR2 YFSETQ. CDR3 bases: TGCGCCAGCAGCCCAGGACTTAGGACTGAAGCTTTCTTT. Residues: CASSPGLRTEAFF.

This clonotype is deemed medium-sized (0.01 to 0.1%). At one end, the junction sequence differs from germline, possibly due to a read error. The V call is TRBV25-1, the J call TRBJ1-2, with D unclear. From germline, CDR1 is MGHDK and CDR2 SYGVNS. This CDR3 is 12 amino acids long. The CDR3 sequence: CASSLGSSRALF. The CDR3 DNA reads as TGTGCCAGCAGCCTTGGCTCCTCAAGGGCCCTCTTC.

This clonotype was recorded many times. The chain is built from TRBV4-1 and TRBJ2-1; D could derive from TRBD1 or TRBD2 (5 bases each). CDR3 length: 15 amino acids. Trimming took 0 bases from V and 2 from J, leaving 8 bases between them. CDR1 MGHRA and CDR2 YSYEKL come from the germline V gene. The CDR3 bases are TGCGCCAGCAGCCAAGATCGGGGACCCTACAATGAGCAGTTCTTC. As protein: CASSQDRGPYNEQFF.

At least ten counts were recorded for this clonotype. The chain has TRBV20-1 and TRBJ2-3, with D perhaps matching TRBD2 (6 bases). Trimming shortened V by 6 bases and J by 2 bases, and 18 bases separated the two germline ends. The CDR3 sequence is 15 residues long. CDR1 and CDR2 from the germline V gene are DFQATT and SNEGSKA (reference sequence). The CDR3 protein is CSAGPGGDITDTQYF. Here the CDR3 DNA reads TGCAGTGCAGGGCCCGGGGGAGACATCACAGATACGCAGTATTTT.

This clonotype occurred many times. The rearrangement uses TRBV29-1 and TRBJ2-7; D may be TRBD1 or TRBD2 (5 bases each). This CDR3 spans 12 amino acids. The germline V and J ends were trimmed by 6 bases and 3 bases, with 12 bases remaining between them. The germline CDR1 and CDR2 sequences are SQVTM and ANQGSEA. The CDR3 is CSVGDRLYEQYF. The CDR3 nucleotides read TGCAGCGTGGGAGACAGACTCTACGAGCAGTACTTC.

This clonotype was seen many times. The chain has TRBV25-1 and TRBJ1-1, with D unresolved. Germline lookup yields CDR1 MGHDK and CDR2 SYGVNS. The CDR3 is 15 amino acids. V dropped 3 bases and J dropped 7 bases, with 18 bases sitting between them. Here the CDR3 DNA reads TGTGCCAGCAGTGATCCTTCGACACGTCGGGGTGAAGCTTTCTTT. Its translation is CASSDPSTRRGEAFF. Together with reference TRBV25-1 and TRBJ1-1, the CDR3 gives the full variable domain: EADIYQTPRYLVIGTGKKITLECSQTMGHDKMYWYQQDPGMELHLIHYSYGVNSTEKGDLSSESTVSRIRTEHFPLTLESARPSHTSQYLCASSDPSTRRGEAFFGQGTRLTVV.

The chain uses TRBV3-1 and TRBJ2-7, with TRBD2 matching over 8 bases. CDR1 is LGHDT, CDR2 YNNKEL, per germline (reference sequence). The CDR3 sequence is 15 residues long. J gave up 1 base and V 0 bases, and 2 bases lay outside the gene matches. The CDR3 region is CASSQEASGSYEQYF. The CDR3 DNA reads TGTGCCAGCAGCCAAGAAGCTAGCGGGTCCTACGAGCAGTACTTC.

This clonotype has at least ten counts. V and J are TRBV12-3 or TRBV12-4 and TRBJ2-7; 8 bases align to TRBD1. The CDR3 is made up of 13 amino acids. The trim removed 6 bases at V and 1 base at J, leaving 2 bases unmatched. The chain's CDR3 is CASRRDRSYEQYF. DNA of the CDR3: TGTGCCAGCAGACGGGACAGGTCCTACGAGCAGTACTTC.

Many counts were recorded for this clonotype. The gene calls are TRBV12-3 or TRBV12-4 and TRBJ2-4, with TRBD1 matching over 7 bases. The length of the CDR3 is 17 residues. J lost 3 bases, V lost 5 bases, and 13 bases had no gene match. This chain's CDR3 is CASSLHRGPGGKNIQYF. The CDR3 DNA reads TGTGCCAGCAGTCTACATAGGGGGCCAGGGGGCAAAAACATTCAGTACTTC.

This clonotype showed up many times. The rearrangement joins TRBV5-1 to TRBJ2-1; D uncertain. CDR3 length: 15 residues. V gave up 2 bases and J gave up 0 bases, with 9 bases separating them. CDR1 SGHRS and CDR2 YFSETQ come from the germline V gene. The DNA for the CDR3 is TGCGCCAGCAGCTTCCGAGACAACTCCTACAATGAGCAGTTCTTC. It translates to CASSFRDNSYNEQFF.

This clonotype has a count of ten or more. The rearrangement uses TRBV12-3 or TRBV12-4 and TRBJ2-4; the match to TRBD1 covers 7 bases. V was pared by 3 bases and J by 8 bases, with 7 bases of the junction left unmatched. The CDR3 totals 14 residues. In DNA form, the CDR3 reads TGTGCCAGCAGTTTTCGGGGACAGCATGACATTCAGTACTTC. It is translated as CASSFRGQHDIQYF.

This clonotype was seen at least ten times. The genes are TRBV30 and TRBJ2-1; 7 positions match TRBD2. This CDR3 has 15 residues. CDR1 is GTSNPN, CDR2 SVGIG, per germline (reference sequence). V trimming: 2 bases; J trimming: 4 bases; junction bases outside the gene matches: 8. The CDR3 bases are TGTGCCTGGAGTTCCAGCGGGGAGAATTACAATGAGCAGTTCTTC. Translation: CAWSSSGENYNEQFF.